The sequence of this T cell receptor beta chain was determined in a study of OX40 agonist ivuxolimab in advanced cancers. General study findings and limits: The study found among the lowest clonal expansion in partial responders at 0.1-3.0 mg/kg. Mean expanded clone counts were higher in CD8+ than CD4+ T cells.

The CDR3 runs 14 residues. Trimming cost V 5 bases and J 7 bases, with 17 bases left between them. Germline loops: CDR1 SGHAT, CDR2 FQNNGV. Comments on this clone: Its antigen is currently unknown.

TCRdb's copy holds only in-frame clones and misses some; the assay was immunoSEQ multiplex PCR. Of around 81,000 clones detected, roughly 90% appear once; the ten largest clones hold 0.75% to 1%. The TCR comes from an adult with an advanced solid tumor such as melanoma, head and neck, liver or kidney cancer. The input for sequencing was CD4+ or CD8+ T cells sorted from blood, taken in a trial of the OX40 agonist ivuxolimab. The rearrangement joins TRBV11-2 to TRBJ1-2, with D perhaps TRBD1 (5 bases). The CDR3, as DNA: TGTGCCAGCAGCCAAGCGACAGTCCGCGGTGGCTACACCTTC. As protein: CASSQATVRGGYTF.